Shown below are 10 T cell receptor beta chains from a single sample sequenced in a study of graft-versus-host responses after intestinal transplantation. TCRdb keeps only in-frame clones here, not all; method: immunoSEQ multiplex PCR. The sample includes around 90,000 clones, about 94% seen only once; the top ten take around 0.18%. Their antigens remain unidentified. Sequenced here: unstimulated CD4+ T cells sorted from spleen or lymph node cells, sampled before transplant. All receptors come from a human donor who was the organ donor for an intestinal transplant.

This clone was observed a single time. The V and J genes are TRBV25-1 and TRBJ1-2; D not certain. Looked up from germline, CDR1 is MGHDK and CDR2 is SYGVNS. This CDR3 is built from 17 residues. V lost 2 bases, J lost 7 bases, and 23 bases lay in between. The CDR3 here is CASSEPLAPRAPGGYTF. Written as DNA, the CDR3 is TGTGCCAGCAGTGAACCTCTTGCCCCCCGGGCCCCTGGTGGCTACACCTTC.

The chain carries TRBV18 and TRBJ2-5; possibly TRBD1 for D (6 bases). CDR3 length: 14 residues. The V end was cut by 5 bases, the J end by 4 bases, with 14 bases between. Germline V gene data show CDR1 as KGHSH and CDR2 as LQKENI. CDR3 in amino acids: CASSSAGVRETQYF. CDR3 sequence (DNA): TGTGCCAGCTCATCCGCAGGGGTACGAGAGACCCAGTACTTC.

This chain uses TRBV28 with TRBJ2-7, with TRBD1 matching 8 bases. The germline V gene encodes CDR1 MDHEN and CDR2 SYDVKM. The CDR3 sequence is 15 residues long. V was clipped by 4 bases and J by 2 bases; unmatched bases: 7. The CDR3 DNA sequence: TGTGCCAGCAGTTCGACCAGGGGGCAGACCTACGAGCAGTACTTC. Translating gives CASSSTRGQTYEQYF.

The V call is TRBV18, the J call TRBJ1-6, with 7 bases identical to TRBD1. Germline trimming cut 1 base from V and 8 bases from J; bases unmatched to any gene: 2. Germline CDR1 KGHSH, CDR2 LQKENI. The CDR3 has 14 amino acids. CDR3 sequence: CASSPLTGDSPLHF. Here the CDR3 DNA reads TGTGCCAGCTCACCACTTACAGGGGATTCACCCCTCCACTTT.

This chain connects TRBV6-6 to TRBJ1-1; tentative D call: TRBD1 (5 bases). Germline CDR1 MNHNY, CDR2 SVGAGI (reference sequence). The V and J ends lost 10 bases and 4 bases respectively, with 10 bases between them. This CDR3 is 11 amino acids long. Written as DNA, the CDR3 is TGTGCCACCTTTAGGGGCACTGAAGCTTTCTTT. Residues: CATFRGTEAFF.

V gene TRBV19 combines with J gene TRBJ1-2; D not certain. CDR3 length equals 13 residues. V lost 5 bases, J lost 4 bases, and 11 bases lay in between. Germline CDR1 LNHDA, CDR2 SQIVND (reference sequence). The CDR3 bases are TGTGCCAGTAGTGTGGAGGGCAGCTATGGCTACACCTTC. Its translation is CASSVEGSYGYTF.

The J gene is TRBJ2-3, the V gene TRBV5-1; unclear D gene. The CDR3 is made up of 15 amino acids. Germline assignment: CDR1 SGHRS and CDR2 YFSETQ. V was shortened by 1 base and J by 0 bases, with 9 bases between the two germline ends. CDR3 protein: CASSLTATSTDTQYF. The CDR3 nucleotides are TGCGCCAGCAGCTTGACAGCCACTAGCACAGATACGCAGTATTTT.

The CDR3 sequence is CASSFNPDTEAFF. Here the CDR3 DNA reads TGTGCCAGCAGCTTTAATCCGGACACTGAAGCTTTCTTT. The chain combines TRBV7-3 with TRBJ1-1; D gene uncertain. The CDR3 spans 13 residues. In germline, CDR1 is SGHTA, CDR2 FQGTGA. V dropped 3 bases and J dropped 3 bases, with 8 bases sitting between them.

The chain combines TRBV7-2 with TRBJ1-1; D is unresolved. The germline V gene encodes CDR1 SGHTA and CDR2 FQGNSA. V was trimmed by 5 bases and J by 0 bases, leaving 16 bases between them. The length of the CDR3 is 16 residues. This chain's CDR3 is CASSPLEAPVNTEAFF. DNA for the CDR3: TGTGCCAGCAGCCCCCTAGAAGCCCCGGTGAACACTGAAGCTTTCTTT.

V usage is TRBV4-1 and J usage is TRBJ2-7; 8 nucleotides line up with TRBD1. The CDR3 consists of 14 residues. V lost 4 bases and J lost 5; bases outside the gene matches: 7. Germline CDR1 reads MGHRA; CDR2 reads YSYEKL. CDR3 loop: CASSPPRTGNEQYF. DNA of the CDR3: TGCGCCAGCAGCCCGCCAAGGACAGGGAACGAGCAGTACTTC.